These 17 T cell receptor beta chains came from one sample sequenced in a study of T cells after somatic rescue of genetic block. Clones were read by immunoSEQ multiplex PCR, and TCRdb kept only the in-frame ones, dropping some. The sample lists 85,000 to 100,000 clones; 80% to 90% were seen once. The source material was peripheral blood mononuclear cells (PBMCs). These receptors all stem from a woman between 18 and 30 years old.

The chain couples TRBV6-1 to TRBJ2-7; the D call may be TRBD1 or TRBD2 (6 bases each). The V end was cut by 1 base, the J end by 2 bases, with 15 bases between. CDR3 length equals 16 residues. The germline CDR1 and CDR2 sequences are MNHNS and SASEGT. DNA of the CDR3: TGTGCCAGCAGTGAAGAATGGGGGGCCGGCGCCTACGAGCAGTACTTC. This translates into CASSEEWGAGAYEQYF.

J is TRBJ1-1 and V is TRBV7-9; TRBD1 matches 8 bases. This CDR3 has 14 residues. Germline-derived CDR1 and CDR2 are SEHNR and FQNEAQ (reference sequence). The V gene end was trimmed by 3 bases and the J gene end by 4 bases; junction bases not matched to a gene: 4. This CDR3 is CASSFGQGVTEAFF. The CDR3 DNA is TGTGCCAGCAGCTTTGGACAGGGCGTCACTGAAGCTTTCTTT. The full variable domain, its missing parts supplied by reference TRBV7-9 and TRBJ1-1, is DTGVSQNPRHKITKRGQNVTFRCDPISEHNRLYWYRQTLGQGPEFLTYFQNEAQLEKSRLLSDRFSAERPKGSFSTLEIQRTEQGDSAMYLCASSFGQGVTEAFFGQGTRLTVV.

This rearrangement joins TRBV27 to TRBJ2-1, with D possibly being TRBD2 (5 bases). In germline, CDR1 is MNHEY, CDR2 SMNVEV (reference sequence). V gave up 4 bases and J gave up 8 bases, with 18 bases separating them. The CDR3 loop spans 15 amino acids. CDR3 nucleotides: TGTGCCAGCAGTTCACCCAAACTAGTTAACTATGAGCAGTTCTTC. The encoded protein is CASSSPKLVNYEQFF.

The chain employs TRBV5-8 and TRBJ2-7, with D perhaps TRBD1 (8 bases). The germline V and J ends were trimmed by 7 bases and 1 base, with 21 bases remaining between them. Germline V gives CDR1 SGHTS, CDR2 YDEGEE. The CDR3 totals 16 residues. CDR3 sequence reads: CASRRGGNRGSYEQYF. CDR3 sequence (DNA): TGTGCCAGCCGAAGGGGAGGGAACAGGGGGTCCTACGAGCAGTACTTC.

This clone was detected only a few times. The chain recombines TRBV19 with TRBJ2-1; 15 nucleotides match TRBD2. CDR1 LNHDA and CDR2 SQIVND come from the germline V gene (reference sequence). The CDR3 sequence is 17 residues long. J lost 8 bases, V lost 1 base, and 6 bases had no gene match. This CDR3 is CASSIAGTSGGMDEQFF. The CDR3 DNA reads as TGTGCCAGTAGTATAGCGGGGACTAGCGGGGGGATGGATGAGCAGTTCTTC.

There are a few counts of this clone. CDR3: CASSFSSGRTDTQYF. The CDR3 coding sequence is TGTGCCAGCAGCTTCTCTAGCGGGAGAACAGATACGCAGTATTTT. The rearrangement uses TRBV7-9 and TRBJ2-3; 10 bases fit TRBD2. J lost 3 bases, V lost 3 bases, and 3 bases had no gene match. Per germline, CDR1 SEHNR and CDR2 FQNEAQ (reference sequence). The CDR3 length is 15 residues.

The genes are TRBV28 and TRBJ1-1; 8 nucleotides align to TRBD1. This CDR3 spans 11 amino acids. Germline V lookup: CDR1 MDHEN, CDR2 SYDVKM. Trimming cost V 6 bases and J 11 bases; bases outside gene matches: 5. The CDR3, as DNA: TGTGCCAGCAGACTGGACAGGGACGCTTTCTTT. Translating gives CASRLDRDAFF.

This clone was picked up one time. A junction boundary mismatches the germline segment, possibly from a read error. The V and J genes are TRBV27 and TRBJ2-2; possibly TRBD1 for D (5 bases). This CDR3 is 15 amino acids long. In germline, CDR1 is MNHEY, CDR2 SMNVEV (reference sequence). CDR3 residues: CASSLYERTTEELFF. The CDR3 DNA reads as TGTGCCAGCAGTTTGTATGAGAGGACAACCGAGGAGCTGTTTTTT.

J is TRBJ2-7 and V is TRBV5-1, with TRBD1 as a possible D gene (6 bases). V was clipped by 4 bases and J by 0 bases, with 14 bases between them. This CDR3 comprises 15 residues. CDR1 is SGHRS and CDR2 is YFSETQ in the germline V gene. The CDR3 DNA reads TGCGCCAGCAGCCGCCGACAGGACAGCTCCTACGAGCAGTACTTC. It specifies CASSRRQDSSYEQYF.

J is TRBJ2-1 and V is TRBV9, with D unclear. Trimming took 2 bases from V and 0 from J, leaving 6 bases between them. Germline V gene lookup returns CDR1 SGDLS and CDR2 YYNGEE. This CDR3 has 14 amino acids. CDR3 in DNA: TGTGCCAGCAGCGTCGCCATCTCCTACAATGAGCAGTTCTTC. Translation gives CASSVAISYNEQFF.

V and J are TRBV5-8 and TRBJ2-3, with D hard to call. The CDR3 sequence is 13 residues long. From germline, CDR1 is SGHTS and CDR2 YDEGEE. The V end lost 1 base, the J end lost 3 bases, and 6 bases lay between the germline ends. The CDR3 DNA reads TGTGCCAGCAGCTTGTGGGGTACAGATACGCAGTATTTT. This sequence encodes CASSLWGTDTQYF.

The rearrangement joins TRBV6-6 to TRBJ2-5; 7 bases match TRBD2. The trim removed 5 bases at V and 10 bases at J, leaving 16 bases unmatched. CDR1 and CDR2 (germline): MNHNY, SVGAGI (reference sequence). The CDR3 is made up of 15 amino acids. The CDR3 DNA sequence: TGTGCCAGCAGTGGACGGGTGGGGGAGGGAGGCAGCCAGTACTTC. This sequence encodes CASSGRVGEGGSQYF.

The gene calls are TRBV7-2 and TRBJ1-2, with 10 positions matching TRBD1. V was pared by 8 bases and J by 4 bases, with 16 bases of the junction left unmatched. Germline V CDR1 and CDR2: SGHTA, FQGNSA. The CDR3 has 17 amino acids. The CDR3, as DNA: TGTGCCAGCCGCTCCGGGACAGGGGCCCTGTTTTCCTATGGCTACACCTTC. Its protein is CASRSGTGALFSYGYTF.

This chain joins TRBV6-5 and TRBJ1-2; no reliable D call. Germline lookup yields CDR1 MNHEY and CDR2 SVGAGI. The CDR3 is made up of 15 amino acids. V was clipped by 6 bases and J by 5 bases, with 19 bases between them. The CDR3: CASSPPGGVPYGYTF. For the CDR3, the DNA is TGTGCCAGCAGCCCTCCGGGAGGCGTTCCGTATGGCTACACCTTC.

J is TRBJ1-5 and V is TRBV20-1; the D is unclear. CDR1 DFQATT and CDR2 SNEGSKA come from the germline V gene (reference sequence). The CDR3 has 11 amino acids. Trimming removed 5 bases from V and 0 bases from J, with 2 bases in between. CDR3 protein: CSAGSNQPQHF. CDR3 sequence (DNA): TGCAGTGCTGGTAGCAATCAGCCCCAGCATTTT.

The V call is TRBV9, the J call TRBJ2-1, with TRBD2 identical over 15 bases. The J segment lost 2 bases and the V segment lost 4 bases, leaving 13 bases of the junction unmatched. CDR1 is SGDLS, CDR2 YYNGEE, per germline. The CDR3 spans 20 residues. The DNA for the CDR3 is TGTGCCAGCAGCATGGCCGGGACTAGCGGGAGGTTGTCCCCCTACAATGAGCAGTTCTTC. It encodes CASSMAGTSGRLSPYNEQFF.

The chain has TRBV2 and TRBJ1-5, with TRBD1 as a possible D gene (5 bases). Germline CDR1 is SNHLY and CDR2 is FYNNEI. The V end lost 8 bases, the J end lost 7 bases, and 12 bases lay between the germline ends. CDR3 length: 12 residues. The CDR3 DNA is TGTGCCAGCGACCAGGGTGTGCAGCCCCAGCATTTT. Translation gives CASDQGVQPQHF.